The 21 T cell receptor beta chains below were found in one sample sequenced in a study of post-analysis software for immune sequencing data. Findings of the study overall: Elevated frequency relative to controls characterized several TRBV segments in patients, TRBV5-6, TRBV5-1 and TRBV20-1 among them.

Their recognized antigens are unknown. The TCR beta cDNA libraries contained unique molecular identifiers. TCRdb called the PCR reads again in MiXCR, with one record for every CDR3 protein. The sample contains roughly 570,000 distinct CDR3 sequences, under 40% of which appear only once. Sequenced: blood. The receptor set was obtained from a girl between 2 and 17 years old with multiple sclerosis.

This clonotype was counted only a few times. The rearrangement joins TRBV29-1 to TRBJ1-2, with 7 bases fitting TRBD1. This CDR3 is 13 amino acids long. J lost 6 bases, V lost 4 bases, and 8 bases had no gene match. Looked up from germline, CDR1 is SQVTM and CDR2 is ANQGSEA. CDR3 DNA: TGCAGCGTTGTCGACAGGGAATCGGATGGCTACACCTTC. Its translation: CSVVDRESDGYTF.

This clonotype has just a few counts. The CDR3 sequence is CASSSIPSTDTQYF. The CDR3 nucleotides are TGTGCCAGCAGCTCGATCCCTAGCACAGATACGCAGTATTTT. The genes are TRBV11-2 and TRBJ2-3; D unclear. The CDR3 runs 14 residues. The germline CDR1 and CDR2 sequences are SGHAT and FQNNGV. The V end was cut by 4 bases, the J end by 0 bases, with 8 bases between.

The chain joins TRBV7-3 to TRBJ2-5; 11 bases match TRBD2. V was pared by 5 bases and J by 6 bases, with 8 bases of the junction left unmatched. Per the germline V gene, CDR1 is SGHTA and CDR2 is FQGTGA. The CDR3 length is 15 residues. For the CDR3, the DNA is TGTGCCAGCAGCCCCCGACTAGCGGGGATCAAGACCCAGTACTTC. Protein: CASSPRLAGIKTQYF.

The V and J genes are TRBV25-1 and TRBJ2-1, with D possibly TRBD1 on 6 matching bases. V lost 6 bases to trimming and J lost 3 bases, with 12 bases between them. Germline values: CDR1 MGHDK, CDR2 SYGVNS. The CDR3 length is 14 residues. The CDR3 sequence is CASRKTGNYNEQFF. The CDR3 coding sequence is TGTGCCAGCAGAAAGACAGGTAACTACAATGAGCAGTTCTTC.

This clonotype was seen a few times. V gene TRBV6-5 combines with J gene TRBJ1-1; the D is unclear. Trimming removed 6 bases from V and 1 base from J, with 12 bases in between. CDR3 length: 14 amino acids. Looked up from germline, CDR1 is MNHEY and CDR2 is SVGAGI. The CDR3 loop reads CASRDLGTNTEAFF. In DNA form, the CDR3 reads TGTGCCAGCAGGGACCTAGGCACGAACACTGAAGCTTTCTTT.

The rearrangement joins TRBV5-1 to TRBJ1-5; 9 bases are shared with TRBD1. The germline gives CDR1 SGHRS, CDR2 YFSETQ. V gave up 10 bases and J gave up 2 bases; unmatched junction bases: 10. The CDR3 runs 15 residues. This CDR3 is CAFRTGDRGNQPQHF. Written as DNA, the CDR3 is TGCGCCTTTCGGACAGGGGATCGGGGCAATCAGCCCCAGCATTTT.

This clonotype was counted only a few times. V gene TRBV4-1 combines with J gene TRBJ2-5; 11 nucleotides align to TRBD2. CDR3 size: 16 residues. V lost 4 bases to trimming and J lost 2 bases; unmatched junction nucleotides: 6. Germline V gene sequence: CDR1 MGHRA, CDR2 YSYEKL. Written as DNA, the CDR3 is TGCGCCAGCAGCCGCGTAGCGGGGGGGCGGCAAGAGACCCAGTACTTC. This encodes CASSRVAGGRQETQYF.

Note on this clonotype: Just one base apart from a much larger clone, this may be a read error. This sequence joins TRBV7-3 and TRBJ2-5; TRBD2 matches 11 bases. The J call may be wrong; the DNA end is better matched by TRBJ2-7. CDR1 and CDR2 (germline): SGHTA, FQGTGA. This CDR3 has 14 amino acids. The CDR3 DNA sequence: TGTGTCAGCAGCCTAGCGGGGGGCACCTACGAGCAGTACTTC. Amino acids: CVSSLAGGTYEQYF.

V gene TRBV12-3 or TRBV12-4 combines with J gene TRBJ1-1; the D gene is possibly TRBD1 (5 bases). CDR3 length: 14 residues. The V end was cut by 4 bases, the J end by 2 bases, with 11 bases between. The CDR3 sequence is CASSSMTANTEAFF. DNA for the CDR3: TGTGCCAGCAGTTCAATGACAGCTAACACTGAAGCTTTCTTT.

The chain joins TRBV2 to TRBJ1-2; D is unclear. Trimming stripped 6 bases from V and 3 bases from J, with 11 bases between. The CDR3 has 13 amino acids. Germline values: CDR1 SNHLY, CDR2 FYNNEI. The CDR3 region has the DNA TGTGCCAGCAGCCTCATCTTCGACTATGGCTACACCTTC. Its protein product is CASSLIFDYGYTF.

The V and J genes are TRBV12-3 or TRBV12-4 and TRBJ2-7, with D maybe TRBD2 (5 bases). The length of the CDR3 is 14 residues. V lost 6 bases to trimming and J lost 10 bases, with 22 bases between them. The CDR3 nucleotides are TGTGCCAGCAGCCTAGCCCCCGTTACCAATATTCAGTACTTC. Translated, it gives CASSLAPVTNIQYF.

This clonotype appeared a few times. CDR3 DNA: TGTGCCAGCAGCTTGGCGGACAGCGAGATGGGTTTCTATGGCTACACCTTC. Protein sequence: CASSLADSEMGFYGYTF. This chain connects TRBV5-6 to TRBJ1-2, with D tentatively TRBD1 (6 bases). This CDR3 contains 17 residues. V lost 0 bases and J lost 4, with 19 bases in between. Looked up from germline, CDR1 is SGHDT and CDR2 is YYEEEE. The full variable domain, in which reference TRBV5-6 and TRBJ1-2 provide the parts outside the CDR3, is DAGVTQSPTHLIKTRGQQVTLRCSPKSGHDTVSWYQQALGQGPQFIFQYYEEEERQRGNFPDRFSGHQFPNYSSELNVNALLLGDSALYLCASSLADSEMGFYGYTFGSGTRLTVV.

The gene calls are TRBV6-5 and TRBJ1-2; unclear D gene. Germline V gives CDR1 MNHEY, CDR2 SVGAGI. The CDR3 is 13 residues long. The ends were cut back, 2 bases at V and 6 bases at J, with 10 bases in the middle. CDR3 in DNA: TGTGCCAGCAGTTACGGTTCGCAGAATGGCTACACCTTC. This sequence encodes CASSYGSQNGYTF.

This chain connects TRBV11-2 to TRBJ1-4, with no clear D. The V gene lost 5 bases and the J gene lost 2 bases, with 15 bases spanning the gap. The CDR3 extends over 16 amino acids. The germline V gene encodes CDR1 SGHAT and CDR2 FQNNGV. DNA of the CDR3: TGTGCCAGCAGCCGGATGACCGCGGGGACTAATGAAAAACTGTTTTTT. Translation gives CASSRMTAGTNEKLFF. The full variable domain, its missing parts supplied by reference TRBV11-2 and TRBJ1-4, is EAGVAQSPRYKIIEKRQSVAFWCNPISGHATLYWYQQILGQGPKLLIQFQNNGVVDDSQLPKDRFSAERLKGVDSTLKIQPAKLEDSAVYLCASSRMTAGTNEKLFFGSGTQLSVL.

This clonotype was detected only a few times. The rearrangement joins TRBV18 to TRBJ2-1; D is perhaps TRBD1 (6 bases). The CDR3 has 14 amino acids. The V and J ends lost 2 bases and 5 bases respectively, with 10 bases between them. CDR1 KGHSH and CDR2 LQKENI come from the germline V gene. DNA for the CDR3: TGTGCCAGCTCACCATATTCAGGGGACAATGAGCAGTTCTTC. The encoded protein is CASSPYSGDNEQFF.

The rearrangement uses TRBV29-1 and TRBJ1-5, with D tentatively TRBD1 (5 bases). CDR3 length equals 14 residues. CDR1 and CDR2 (germline): SQVTM, ANQGSEA. V shed 8 bases and J shed 2 bases, with 16 bases lying between them. CDR3: CSPPRVGGNQPQHF. The CDR3 region has the DNA TGCAGCCCCCCCAGGGTCGGGGGCAATCAGCCCCAGCATTTT.

The chain has TRBV6-1 and TRBJ2-3, with D perhaps TRBD1 (6 bases). CDR3 length: 19 residues. In germline, CDR1 is MNHNS, CDR2 SASEGT. V lost 0 bases and J 4 bases, leaving 23 bases between the germline ends. Written as DNA, the CDR3 is TGTGCCAGCAGTGAAGCCCCTTTCAGTGGGGGCTTTTCCCCAGATACGCAGTATTTT. Translated: CASSEAPFSGGFSPDTQYF.

The V call is TRBV6-6, the J call TRBJ1-5; D is perhaps TRBD1 (5 bases). Trimming took off 1 base at V and 1 base at J, with 14 bases between the two ends. CDR1 and CDR2 (germline): MNHNY, SVGAGI (reference sequence). This CDR3 is built from 17 residues. This CDR3 is CASSYFAGGGSNQPQHF. The CDR3 region has the DNA TGTGCCAGCAGTTACTTCGCCGGTGGGGGAAGCAATCAGCCCCAGCATTTT.

This clonotype has just a few counts. This chain joins TRBV4-1 and TRBJ2-7; either TRBD1 or TRBD2 may fit D (5 bases each). Germline V gene lookup returns CDR1 MGHRA and CDR2 YSYEKL. The CDR3 consists of 15 residues. V lost 5 bases, J lost 4 bases, and 18 bases lay in between. The CDR3 coding sequence is TGCGCCAGCAGCTCCCGAGAGGGGAGATCTTACGAGCAGTACTTC. Residues: CASSSREGRSYEQYF.

This clonotype was seen at least ten times. The chain combines TRBV29-1 with TRBJ2-3, with a weak D call TRBD1 (6 bases). Germline V CDR1 and CDR2: SQVTM, ANQGSEA. The CDR3 runs 13 residues. Between the trimmed V and J ends, which lost 4 bases and 1 base, there was a span of 9 bases. This CDR3 reads CSVVQGRTDTQYF. CDR3 coding DNA: TGCAGCGTTGTCCAGGGGCGCACAGATACGCAGTATTTT.

The DNA of the CDR3 is TGTGCCAGCAGACCTTACTGGGACAGGGTATCAGTTGGCTACACCTTC. This sequence encodes CASRPYWDRVSVGYTF. V is TRBV6-5 and J is TRBJ1-2; the match to TRBD1 covers 9 bases. The germline gives CDR1 MNHEY, CDR2 SVGAGI. The CDR3 covers 16 residues. J was trimmed by 7 bases and V by 6 bases; bases with no gene match: 15.